This passage covers 27 T cell receptor beta chains from one sample sequenced in a study of identical twins. TCRdb re-called the 5' RACE reads with MiXCR, one entry per CDR3 protein. Here the sample spans hundreds of thousands of distinct CDR3 sequences, around 6.6% being singletons. The same data also contributed to another study, on yellow fever vaccine responses in identical twins.

The specimen sequenced was memory (CD45RO+) T cells sorted from blood. These receptors were obtained from a woman aged 18-29 years in good health.

A few counts support this clonotype. CDR3 loop: CASSQRSAHGIYGYTF. CDR3 bases: TGTGCCAGCAGCCAAAGATCCGCGCACGGGATCTATGGCTACACCTTC. The V gene is TRBV3-1, the J gene TRBJ1-2; D gene unclear. V was clipped by 2 bases and J by 4 bases, with 17 bases between them. The CDR3 loop spans 16 amino acids. Germline V lookup: CDR1 LGHDT, CDR2 YNNKEL (reference sequence).

The gene calls are TRBV20-1 and TRBJ2-3; 9 nucleotides agree with TRBD2. V lost 4 bases and J lost 0; bases outside the gene matches: 2. CDR1 is DFQATT and CDR2 is SNEGSKA in the germline V gene (reference sequence). The CDR3 contains 14 residues. The CDR3 DNA follows: TGCAGTGCTATCACTAGCGGGAGCACAGATACGCAGTATTTT. It codes for CSAITSGSTDTQYF.

This clonotype was counted a few times. The chain links TRBV14 to TRBJ2-2; TRBD1 agrees at 7 bases. Unmatched junction bases numbered 7, after V lost 4 bases and J lost 2 bases. The germline gives CDR1 SGHDN, CDR2 FVKESK. The CDR3 has 16 residues. The CDR3 here is CASSRQGELNTGELFF. The CDR3 DNA is TGTGCCAGCAGCCGGCAGGGGGAGTTAAACACCGGGGAGCTGTTTTTT.

CDR3 in DNA: TGCAGTGCTGGACTAGCGGGGAAAAAAGATACGCAGTATTTT. Translated, it gives CSAGLAGKKDTQYF. V gene TRBV20-1 combines with J gene TRBJ2-3; 12 nucleotides line up with TRBD2. The germline gives CDR1 DFQATT, CDR2 SNEGSKA (reference sequence). There are 14 residues in the CDR3. After removal of 5 bases from V and 5 bases from J, the junction contained 5 bases not matched to a gene.

This clonotype was counted only a few times. This chain uses TRBV3-1 with TRBJ2-2; tentative D call: TRBD2 (6 bases). CDR1 LGHDT and CDR2 YNNKEL come from the germline V gene (reference sequence). The length of the CDR3 is 17 residues. V was trimmed by 3 bases and J by 4 bases, leaving 18 bases between them. The chain's CDR3 is CASSQSWGGMATGELFF. In nucleotides, the CDR3 is TGTGCCAGCAGCCAGTCTTGGGGCGGGATGGCCACCGGGGAGCTGTTTTTT.

There are many counts of this clonotype. The CDR3 sequence: CASSFRTGPQYF. CDR3 in DNA: TGTGCCAGCAGTTTTCGGACAGGGCCGCAGTATTTT. This chain joins TRBV12-3 or TRBV12-4 and TRBJ2-3; 8 nucleotides agree with TRBD1. The CDR3 is 12 residues long. The V segment lost 3 bases and the J segment 10 bases; nucleotides outside the gene matches: 3.

This clonotype was detected only a few times. The V gene is TRBV7-9, the J gene TRBJ1-1, with a possible D match to TRBD1 (6 bases). The CDR3 contains 13 residues. V was clipped by 3 bases and J by 4 bases, with 9 bases between them. Germline V lookup: CDR1 SEHNR, CDR2 FQNEAQ (reference sequence). CDR3 region: CASSFSGATEAFF. The CDR3 DNA follows: TGTGCCAGCAGCTTCTCAGGGGCCACTGAAGCTTTCTTT.

This clonotype has ten or more counts. The genes are TRBV6-1 and TRBJ2-7; 8 bases agree with TRBD2. The trim removed 5 bases at V and 3 bases at J, leaving 9 bases unmatched. This CDR3 spans 15 amino acids. Germline lookup yields CDR1 MNHNS and CDR2 SASEGT. The CDR3 region is CASSTGGRPGYEQYF. CDR3 DNA sequence: TGTGCCAGCAGTACCGGCGGGAGGCCGGGCTACGAGCAGTACTTC.

This clonotype was counted at least ten times. V usage is TRBV5-1 and J usage is TRBJ2-3, with 8 bases fitting TRBD2. The germline V gene has CDR1 SGHRS and CDR2 YFSETQ. The CDR3 totals 15 residues. The junction had 3 bases not matched to a gene; V was cut back by 0 bases and J by 3 bases. The CDR3: CASSLAGRATDTQYF. The CDR3 nucleotides are TGCGCCAGCAGCTTGGCCGGGAGGGCAACAGATACGCAGTATTTT. Looking up the rest from reference TRBV5-1 and TRBJ2-3 gives the full variable domain: KAGVTQTPRYLIKTRGQQVTLSCSPISGHRSVSWYQQTPGQGLQFLFEYFSETQRNKGNFPGRFSGRQFSNSRSEMNVSTLELGDSALYLCASSLAGRATDTQYFGPGTRLTVL.

This chain uses TRBV20-1 with TRBJ1-2; no clear D. The length of the CDR3 is 11 residues. Germline V gives CDR1 DFQATT, CDR2 SNEGSKA (reference sequence). Trimming shortened V by 6 bases and J by 8 bases, and 13 bases separated the two germline ends. CDR3 DNA sequence: TGCAGTGCCCCGCAGGACCTAGGCTACACCTTC. As protein: CSAPQDLGYTF.

This clonotype came up many times. The chain has TRBV12-3 or TRBV12-4 and TRBJ2-2; TRBD2 aligns across 7 bases. The CDR3 loop spans 16 amino acids. The trim removed 6 bases at V and 2 bases at J, leaving 9 bases unmatched. CDR3 residues: CASSPNPSGNTGELFF. Here the CDR3 DNA reads TGTGCCAGCAGCCCCAATCCTAGCGGCAACACCGGGGAGCTGTTTTTT.

This clonotype turned up a few times. The chain combines TRBV7-3 with TRBJ2-2; D is ambiguous. Germline CDR1 and CDR2: SGHTA and FQGTGA. Trimming took 5 bases from V and 5 from J, leaving 15 bases between them. This CDR3 region has 15 residues. Here the CDR3 reads CASSPSLRSTGELFF. CDR3 nucleotides: TGTGCCAGCAGCCCAAGCCTAAGGTCGACCGGGGAGCTGTTTTTT.

This clonotype was detected ten times or more. The chain links TRBV10-2 to TRBJ2-7; D call uncertain. CDR1 is WSHSY, CDR2 SAAADI, per germline. This CDR3 spans 14 amino acids. Trimming pared 2 bases from V and 0 bases from J, leaving 8 bases between. The CDR3 sequence is CASSEIGSSYEQYV. The CDR3 DNA is TGCGCCAGCAGTGAGATTGGCAGCTCCTACGAGCAGTACGTC.

This clonotype was detected many times. V gene TRBV27 combines with J gene TRBJ1-2, with no clear D. This CDR3 region has 15 residues. The germline gives CDR1 MNHEY, CDR2 SMNVEV (reference sequence). Trimming shortened V by 4 bases and J by 5 bases, and 17 bases separated the two germline ends. The CDR3 is CASSSGEGGLYGYTF. The DNA of the CDR3 is TGTGCCAGCAGTTCCGGGGAGGGCGGATTGTATGGCTACACCTTC.

The chain joins TRBV3-1 to TRBJ2-3; 9 bases fit TRBD2. The ends lost 0 bases at V and 0 bases at J; junction bases unmatched: 4. The CDR3 is 17 amino acids. Germline V gene data show CDR1 as LGHDT and CDR2 as YNNKEL (reference sequence). CDR3 protein: CASSQDMAGGSTDTQYF. CDR3 nucleotide sequence: TGTGCCAGCAGCCAAGATATGGCGGGGGGGAGCACAGATACGCAGTATTTT.

This clonotype has a handful of counts. The chain employs TRBV29-1 and TRBJ2-7; 12 nucleotides match TRBD1. CDR3 length: 14 amino acids. V lost 3 bases and J lost 5; bases outside the gene matches: 5. The germline V gene has CDR1 SQVTM and CDR2 ANQGSEA. DNA of the CDR3: TGCAGCGTTGAGCCCGGGACAGGGGGCGACGAGCAGTACTTC. This codes for CSVEPGTGGDEQYF.

Many counts were recorded for this clonotype. The chain is built from TRBV6-2 or TRBV6-3 and TRBJ2-3; the match to TRBD1 covers 7 bases. V dropped 5 bases and J dropped 0; count of bases not matched to a gene: 2. The CDR3 has 14 amino acids. Germline-derived CDR1 and CDR2 are MNHEY and SVGEGT. The CDR3 DNA is TGTGCCAGCAGTCCGGGACAGAGCACAGATACGCAGTATTTT. Translation gives CASSPGQSTDTQYF.

This sequence joins TRBV2 and TRBJ2-5; D possibly corresponds to TRBD1 (7 bases). The CDR3 spans 16 residues. Germline values: CDR1 SNHLY, CDR2 FYNNEI. Trimming took off 3 bases at V and 1 base at J, with 15 bases between the two ends. As DNA, the CDR3 is TGTGCCAGCAGTGATTGGGCAGGGGGGACCCAAGAGACCCAGTACTTC. It encodes CASSDWAGGTQETQYF.

In its sample, this clonotype was seen many times. The chain carries TRBV3-1 and TRBJ2-2; D is uncertain. Germline V gene sequence: CDR1 LGHDT, CDR2 YNNKEL (reference sequence). The CDR3 consists of 13 residues. Trimming took 1 base from V and 3 from J, leaving 3 bases between them. The CDR3 here is CASSQGYTGELFF. In DNA, the CDR3 is TGTGCCAGCAGCCAAGGGTACACCGGGGAGCTGTTTTTT.

The V gene is TRBV12-3 or TRBV12-4, the J gene TRBJ2-7; a weak D match, TRBD1 (5 bases). Trimming removed 4 bases from V and 3 bases from J, with 13 bases in between. The CDR3 sequence is 14 residues long. DNA of the CDR3: TGTGCCAGCAGTTCCAACACCCAGGGCTACGAGCAGTACTTC. Its protein product is CASSSNTQGYEQYF.

In its sample, this clonotype was seen a few times. CDR3 in DNA: TGTGCCAGCAGGCCCTCGGCGGGGGGGACTTACGAGCAGTACGTC. Residues: CASRPSAGGTYEQYV. The chain employs TRBV6-2 or TRBV6-3 and TRBJ2-7; 9 bases map to TRBD2. Per germline, CDR1 MNHEY and CDR2 SVGEGT. Trimming took 6 bases from V and 4 from J; bases not matched to a gene: 10. The CDR3 loop spans 15 amino acids.

This clonotype was counted many times. The chain combines TRBV5-1 with TRBJ1-2; D uncertain. V shed 4 bases and J shed 5 bases, with 18 bases lying between them. The CDR3 totals 15 residues. The germline V gene has CDR1 SGHRS and CDR2 YFSETQ. The CDR3 here is CASSLNPGERYGYTF. CDR3 nucleotides: TGCGCCAGCAGCCTAAACCCCGGAGAGAGATATGGCTACACCTTC.

Ten or more counts support this clonotype. V and J are TRBV12-3 or TRBV12-4 and TRBJ2-3; 8 bases are a match to TRBD2. CDR3 size: 16 residues. The ends lost 3 bases at V and 0 bases at J; junction bases unmatched: 5. CDR3 nucleotides: TGTGCCAGCAGTTTTCAAGGGACTAGTAGCACAGATACGCAGTATTTT. Protein sequence: CASSFQGTSSTDTQYF.

V gene TRBV20-1 combines with J gene TRBJ1-5; D gene ambiguous. The V end was cut by 6 bases, the J end by 3 bases, with 12 bases between. The CDR3 is 13 amino acids. Looked up from germline, CDR1 is DFQATT and CDR2 is SNEGSKA (reference sequence). CDR3: CSARSGFNQPQHF. CDR3 DNA: TGCAGTGCCAGGTCTGGGTTCAATCAGCCCCAGCATTTT.

This clonotype was picked up many times. V gene TRBV5-1 combines with J gene TRBJ2-2; D possibly corresponds to TRBD1 (5 bases). Germline assignment: CDR1 SGHRS and CDR2 YFSETQ. This CDR3 spans 15 amino acids. Trimming left V 0 bases short and J 4 bases short, with 10 bases between. CDR3 sequence: CASSLGPQGTGELFF. CDR3 nucleotides: TGCGCCAGCAGCTTGGGACCCCAGGGCACCGGGGAGCTGTTTTTT.

This clonotype was detected ten times or more. The chain carries TRBV5-1 and TRBJ2-3; no definite D call. The V end lost 4 bases, the J end lost 2 bases, and 11 bases lay between the germline ends. This CDR3 has 14 residues. Germline CDR1 and CDR2: SGHRS and YFSETQ. The CDR3 coding sequence is TGCGCCAGCAGCCCCAAGGTACCCACAGATACGCAGTATTTT. This encodes CASSPKVPTDTQYF.

This clonotype has more than one count but fewer than ten. The genes are TRBV20-1 and TRBJ1-2; 9 bases are a match to TRBD1. CDR1 DFQATT and CDR2 SNEGSKA come from the germline V gene (reference sequence). This CDR3 has 14 amino acids. V gave up 1 base and J gave up 8 bases; unmatched junction bases: 8. In DNA form, the CDR3 reads TGCAGTGCTAGAGTTCCCGGGACAGGGTACGGCTACACCTTC. As protein: CSARVPGTGYGYTF.